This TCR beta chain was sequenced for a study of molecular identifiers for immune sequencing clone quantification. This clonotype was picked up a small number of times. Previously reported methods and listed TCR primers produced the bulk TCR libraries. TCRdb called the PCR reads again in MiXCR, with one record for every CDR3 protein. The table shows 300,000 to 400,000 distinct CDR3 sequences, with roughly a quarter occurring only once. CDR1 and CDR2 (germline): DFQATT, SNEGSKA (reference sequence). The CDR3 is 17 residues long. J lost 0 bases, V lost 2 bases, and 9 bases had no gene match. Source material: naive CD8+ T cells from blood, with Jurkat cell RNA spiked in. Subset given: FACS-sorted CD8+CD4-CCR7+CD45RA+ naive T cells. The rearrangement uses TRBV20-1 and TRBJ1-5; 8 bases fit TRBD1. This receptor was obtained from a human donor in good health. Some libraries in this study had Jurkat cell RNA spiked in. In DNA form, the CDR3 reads TGCAGTGCTAGACTTCGGGACAGGAGCTATAGCAATCAGCCCCAGCATTTT. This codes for CSARLRDRSYSNQPQHF.